The rows below give T cell receptor beta chains drawn from one sample of a study of early T cells in non-severe SARS-CoV-2 infection. TCRdb reanalysed the 5' RACE reads using MiXCR and keeps one entry per CDR3 protein. This sample has about 11,000 distinct CDR3 sequences, with around 5% found just once. Sequences were obtained from whole blood. The receptors stem from an adult who was a healthcare worker with PCR-confirmed SARS-CoV-2 infection or an uninfected control (not recorded which). Each CDR3 is given with its conserved first and last residue. Each record gives: D gene, clone size, J gene, V gene, CDR3 DNA, CDR3 protein. A D gene is named only where the DNA matches it firmly. Clone size appears in some rows only: once, few, many, or a class for an expanded clone.

D: -; size: many; J: TRBJ2-3; V: TRBV3-1; DNA: TGTGCCAGCACCCGCAGGGTTAGCACAGATACGCAGTATTTT; CDR3: CASTRRVSTDTQYF
D: -; size: few; J: TRBJ2-1; V: TRBV11-2; DNA: TGTGCCAGCAGCTTAAATTACCCCTCCAATGAGCAGTTCTTC; CDR3: CASSLNYPSNEQFF
D: -; size: -; J: TRBJ1-1; V: TRBV4-3; DNA: TGCGCCAGCAGCCCACGGGCAGTTCAATCGAAGCTTTCTATCTCCCGCGAAGCTTTCTTT; CDR3: CASSPRAVQSKLSISREAFF
D: TRBD1; size: many; J: TRBJ1-2; V: TRBV30; DNA: TGTGCCTGGAGCCGGGACAGACCCTATGGCTACACCTTC; CDR3: CAWSRDRPYGYTF
D: TRBD1; size: medium-sized; J: TRBJ1-5; V: TRBV20-1; DNA: TGCAGTGCTACCCAGACCGGGACAGGGACCTTTAGCAACTTCGAGCCCCAGCATTTT; CDR3: CSATQTGTGTFSNFEPQHF
D: TRBD1; size: many; J: TRBJ1-5; V: TRBV28; DNA: TGTGCCAGCAGTATTACAGGGGGCGCGACCAATCAGCCCCAGCATTTT; CDR3: CASSITGGATNQPQHF
D: TRBD1; size: many; J: TRBJ2-3; V: TRBV20-1; DNA: TGCAGTGCTGGGACAGGGGAGGGTACGCAGTATTTT; CDR3: CSAGTGEGTQYF
D: TRBD1; size: medium-sized; J: TRBJ2-7; V: TRBV29-1; DNA: TGCAGCGTTGACCTGGCGACAGGGGGCCGGTCTAGGCAGTACTTC; CDR3: CSVDLATGGRSRQYF
D: -; size: medium-sized; J: TRBJ2-3; V: TRBV11-2; DNA: TGTGCCAGCAGAGATACCGGTGAGACAGGCATCACAGATACGCAGTATTTT; CDR3: CASRDTGETGITDTQYF
D: TRBD1; size: many; J: TRBJ1-2; V: TRBV4-1; DNA: TGCGCCAGCAGCCAAGCACAGGGACAGGTGACCTATGGCTACACCTTC; CDR3: CASSQAQGQVTYGYTF
D: TRBD2; size: many; J: TRBJ2-3; V: TRBV6-5; DNA: TGTGCCAGCAGTTACTCGACCCCCCGACTAGCGGGCACAGATACGCAGTATTTT; CDR3: CASSYSTPRLAGTDTQYF
D: TRBD1; size: -; J: TRBJ1-5; V: TRBV20-1; DNA: TGCAGTGCTAGAGACCCCGGGACAGGTCAGCCCCAGCATTTT; CDR3: CSARDPGTGQPQHF
D: TRBD2; size: many; J: TRBJ2-1; V: TRBV29-1; DNA: TGCAGCGTTACCCCGGGACTAGCGGGGGGTCTCTCCTACAATGAGCAGTTCTTC; CDR3: CSVTPGLAGGLSYNEQFF
D: -; size: medium-sized; J: TRBJ1-6; V: TRBV27; DNA: TGTGCCAGCAGTCTATTACAGGGTTGGTCACCCCTCCACTTT; CDR3: CASSLLQGWSPLHF
D: -; size: many; J: TRBJ2-3; V: TRBV29-1; DNA: TGCAGCGGGGCGTCCACAGATACGCAGTATTTT; CDR3: CSGASTDTQYF
D: -; size: few; J: TRBJ2-2; V: TRBV6-4; DNA: TGTGCCAGCAGTGACTCAGAGACCGGGGAGCTGTTTTTT; CDR3: CASSDSETGELFF
D: -; size: few; J: TRBJ2-5; V: TRBV7-9; DNA: TGTGCCAGCAGCTCAAAACCTGCCGGGACACAAGACCAAGAGACCCAGTACTTC; CDR3: CASSSKPAGTQDQETQYF
D: -; size: -; J: TRBJ2-3; V: TRBV6-6; DNA: TGTGCCAGCAGTTACTCCGCGGGGGCAGGTCGGGCAGATACGCAGTATTTT; CDR3: CASSYSAGAGRADTQYF
D: TRBD2; size: many; J: TRBJ2-5; V: TRBV20-1; DNA: TGCAGTGCTAGAGATCGGCTTAGCGGGGGGGCCATTTGGACCCAGTACTTC; CDR3: CSARDRLSGGAIWTQYF
D: -; size: many; J: TRBJ2-6; V: TRBV9; DNA: TGTGCCAGCAGCGGCTACAGGGTTCCCTCTGGGGCCAACGTCCTGACTTTC; CDR3: CASSGYRVPSGANVLTF
D: -; size: many; J: TRBJ2-7; V: TRBV20-1; DNA: TGCAGTGCAGGGGGACCGTACGAGCAGTACTTC; CDR3: CSAGGPYEQYF
D: -; size: many; J: TRBJ2-1; V: TRBV7-9; DNA: TGTGCCAGCAGCTCACAGAAAGGCCCCTTATACAATGAGCAGTTCTTC; CDR3: CASSSQKGPLYNEQFF
D: -; size: few; J: TRBJ1-6; V: TRBV7-2; DNA: TGTGCCAGCAGCTTAACTTACAACAATTCACCCCTCCACTTT; CDR3: CASSLTYNNSPLHF
D: TRBD2; size: -; J: TRBJ2-7; V: TRBV5-1; DNA: TGCGCCAGCAGCTTGGTAGACGGGGGGAACTACGAGCAGTACTTC; CDR3: CASSLVDGGNYEQYF
D: TRBD2; size: once; J: TRBJ2-1; V: TRBV11-2; DNA: TGTGTCAGCAGCCCGGGACTAGCGGGGGCGGGGTTCTTC; CDR3: CVSSPGLAGAGFF
D: -; size: once; J: TRBJ1-2; V: TRBV6-1; DNA: TGTGCCATCCCGGGACGGTACTATGGCTACACCTTC; CDR3: CAIPGRYYGYTF
D: -; size: -; J: TRBJ2-3; V: TRBV6-5; DNA: TGTGCCAGCAGTTACTCGAAAATCATGGTCACAGATACGCAGTATTTT; CDR3: CASSYSKIMVTDTQYF
D: TRBD1; size: medium-sized; J: TRBJ1-5; V: TRBV18; DNA: TGTGCCAGCTCAGGCCGTCGTGGGGACAGGGGCAATCAGCCCCAGCATTTT; CDR3: CASSGRRGDRGNQPQHF
D: -; size: many; J: TRBJ2-7; V: TRBV18; DNA: TGTGCCAGCTCTCTAACCACATCCCACGAGCAGTACTTC; CDR3: CASSLTTSHEQYF
D: -; size: many; J: TRBJ2-2; V: TRBV2; DNA: TGTGCCAGCAATTATGCCGGGGAGCTGTTTTTT; CDR3: CASNYAGELFF
D: -; size: many; J: TRBJ2-5; V: TRBV12-3/TRBV12-4; DNA: TGTGCCAGCAGCCTCCGGGAAGTCCAAGAGACCCAGTACTTC; CDR3: CASSLREVQETQYF
D: -; size: -; J: TRBJ2-1; V: TRBV11-2; DNA: TGTGCCAGCAGCCCGGGGGCTCGAAATGAGCAGTTCTTC; CDR3: CASSPGARNEQFF
D: -; size: -; J: TRBJ1-1; V: TRBV6-5; DNA: TGTGCCAGCATCAAAAAAACTGAAGCTTTCTTT; CDR3: CASIKKTEAFF
D: -; size: medium-sized; J: TRBJ1-1; V: TRBV6-5; DNA: TGTGCCAGCAGTTATTCCCCCGGACAGCTTGAAGCTTTCTTT; CDR3: CASSYSPGQLEAFF
D: TRBD2; size: many; J: TRBJ2-3; V: TRBV20-1; DNA: TGTAGTGCTAGAGGGTTAGCGGGGGGTCCCGGGTATACGCAGTATTTT; CDR3: CSARGLAGGPGYTQYF
D: TRBD1; size: many; J: TRBJ2-7; V: TRBV30; DNA: TGTGCCTGGAGTCACAGGGGTCTCTACGAGCAGTACTTC; CDR3: CAWSHRGLYEQYF
D: -; size: medium-sized; J: TRBJ1-1; V: TRBV29-1; DNA: TGCAGCGTTGAACTGGGGAAGAGACAGAGCATGAACACTGAAGCTTTCTTT; CDR3: CSVELGKRQSMNTEAFF
D: -; size: many; J: TRBJ1-1; V: TRBV5-5; DNA: TGTGCCAGCAGCTTGGGACAGCAGGCTGAAGCTTTCTTT; CDR3: CASSLGQQAEAFF
D: -; size: medium-sized; J: TRBJ2-2; V: TRBV7-2; DNA: TGTGCCAGCAGCTTACTCGTCGGGGAGCTGTTTTTT; CDR3: CASSLLVGELFF
D: -; size: many; J: TRBJ2-1; V: TRBV2; DNA: TGTGCCAGCAAGGTCTTAATGGCGTACAATGAGCAGTTCTTC; CDR3: CASKVLMAYNEQFF
D: TRBD2; size: many; J: TRBJ2-1; V: TRBV7-6; DNA: TGTGCCAGCAGCTTAGACCCTAGCGGGCCATACAATGAGCAGTTCTTC; CDR3: CASSLDPSGPYNEQFF
D: -; size: -; J: TRBJ2-7; V: TRBV11-2; DNA: TGTGCCAGCAGCTTAGGCCGCTTTACCGGGACACCGCACGAGCAGTACTTC; CDR3: CASSLGRFTGTPHEQYF
D: -; size: few; J: TRBJ1-5; V: TRBV6-6; DNA: TGTGCCAGCAGTTTGACAAAACTTGGGGGTCAGCCCCAGCATTTT; CDR3: CASSLTKLGGQPQHF
D: -; size: few; J: TRBJ2-7; V: TRBV11-3; DNA: TGTGCCAGCAGCTGGGCAATGGGTTACGAGCAGTACTTC; CDR3: CASSWAMGYEQYF
D: -; size: many; J: TRBJ1-6; V: TRBV5-1; DNA: TGCGCCAGCAGCTTGGTCCAGGGTGCATATAATTCACCCCTCCACTTT; CDR3: CASSLVQGAYNSPLHF
D: -; size: few; J: TRBJ2-5; V: TRBV9; DNA: TGTGCCAGCAGCGCCGGGGGAGGACAAGAGACCCAGTACTTC; CDR3: CASSAGGGQETQYF
D: -; size: many; J: TRBJ2-3; V: TRBV7-2; DNA: TGTGCCAGCAGCTTAGAACGGCAGAGCCTTACGCAGTATTTT; CDR3: CASSLERQSLTQYF
D: -; size: few; J: TRBJ2-3; V: TRBV5-4; DNA: TGTGCCAGCAGCTTGGTGGGGACCACAGATACGCAGTATTTT; CDR3: CASSLVGTTDTQYF
D: -; size: medium-sized; J: TRBJ2-7; V: TRBV2; DNA: TGTGCCAGCATCTTGGCCCCGGGACAAGATTACGAGCAGTACTTC; CDR3: CASILAPGQDYEQYF
D: TRBD1; size: many; J: TRBJ1-5; V: TRBV6-6; DNA: TGTGCCAGCAGTTCAGGGGGTCGCAATCAGCCCCAGCATTTT; CDR3: CASSSGGRNQPQHF